The 26 T cell receptor beta chains below were found in one sample sequenced in a study of neurological immune-mediated disorders. TCRdb re-called the 5' RACE reads through MiXCR, storing one row per CDR3 protein. The data show approximately 47,000 distinct CDR3 sequences, about 14% seen once. As to time point: longitudinal time-point 3. The specimen sequenced was PBMCs. The receptors come from a man aged 30-40 years in good health.

This clonotype was found many times. V usage is TRBV9 and J usage is TRBJ1-4; D unresolved. The V gene's germline CDR1 is SGDLS and CDR2 YYNGEE. The length of the CDR3 is 15 residues. Trimming cost V 0 bases and J 7 bases, with 13 bases left between them. The CDR3 loop is CASSVEYGSGEKLFF. As DNA, the CDR3 is TGTGCCAGCAGCGTAGAATATGGGAGTGGTGAAAAACTGTTTTTT.

This clonotype was seen repeatedly, ten times or more. The V call is TRBV7-2, the J call TRBJ2-7; D remains ambiguous. The CDR3 totals 11 residues. Germline V lookup: CDR1 SGHTA, CDR2 FQGNSA. With 5 bases removed from V and 3 bases from J, the gap between germline ends came to 5 bases. CDR3 bases: TGTGCCAGCAGCATCGGCTACGAGCAGTACTTC. It yields the protein CASSIGYEQYF.

Points on this clonotype: This may be a read error: a much more frequent sequence differs by one nucleotide. V usage is TRBV27 and J usage is TRBJ2-7; D is unclear. Germline-derived CDR1 and CDR2 are MNHEY and SMNVEV (reference sequence). The CDR3 covers 14 residues. CDR3 nucleotide sequence: TGTACCAGCAGTTTTTGGCCGAACCAATACGAGCAGTACTTC. Amino acid sequence: CTSSFWPNQYEQYF.

The J gene is TRBJ1-1, the V gene TRBV29-1; no reliable D call. Per the germline V gene, CDR1 is SQVTM and CDR2 is ANQGSEA. The CDR3 covers 14 residues. Trimming removed 4 bases from V and 4 bases from J, with 16 bases in between. The CDR3 DNA reads TGCAGCGTTGTTGCAGTCCTGGGGTCCACTGAAGCTTTCTTT. This codes for CSVVAVLGSTEAFF.

This clonotype has a handful of counts. V is TRBV27 and J is TRBJ1-1; tentatively, D is TRBD1 (5 bases). CDR1 and CDR2 (germline): MNHEY, SMNVEV (reference sequence). CDR3 length: 16 amino acids. V lost 3 bases to trimming and J lost 0 bases, with 14 bases between them. CDR3 loop: CASSFLLRGMNTEAFF. CDR3 nucleotides: TGTGCCAGCAGTTTCCTCCTTAGGGGCATGAACACTGAAGCTTTCTTT.

This clonotype was picked up many times. The chain uses TRBV20-1 and TRBJ2-7; no definite D call. CDR1 is DFQATT and CDR2 is SNEGSKA in the germline V gene (reference sequence). The CDR3 sequence is 12 residues long. Here the CDR3 reads CGVSLESYEQYF. In DNA, the CDR3 is TGCGGAGTAAGTCTGGAGTCCTACGAGCAGTACTTC.

This clonotype appeared many times. This rearrangement joins TRBV5-1 to TRBJ2-7; 9 bases are a match to TRBD2. Germline V lookup: CDR1 SGHRS, CDR2 YFSETQ. V lost 5 bases, J lost 2 bases, and 11 bases stayed unmatched. CDR3 length: 16 amino acids. The CDR3 loop is CASREAGGPSTYEQYF. In nucleotides, the CDR3 is TGCGCCAGCAGAGAGGCGGGAGGGCCCTCGACCTACGAGCAGTACTTC.

This clonotype was seen many times. The rearrangement links TRBV7-9 to TRBJ2-7; no firm D call. Germline CDR1 and CDR2: SEHNR and FQNEAQ (reference sequence). The CDR3 is 16 residues long. V was shortened by 5 bases and J by 0 bases, with 17 bases between the two germline ends. The CDR3 region has the DNA TGTGCCAGCAGCCCTTCTCTCACCGTTTCCTCCTACGAGCAGTACTTC. This translates into CASSPSLTVSSYEQYF.

This chain joins TRBV7-6 and TRBJ1-1, with unresolved D. CDR1 SGHVS and CDR2 FNYEAQ come from the germline V gene. The CDR3 has 13 residues. Deletions cut 4 bases from V and 7 bases from J, with 13 bases between. The CDR3 bases are TGTGCCAGCAGCTCAAACACGGGAGGTGAAGCTTTCTTT. It translates to CASSSNTGGEAFF.

The chain has TRBV5-1 and TRBJ2-7; 8 bases line up with TRBD2. Trimming at V came to 0 bases and at J to 5 bases, leaving 10 bases not matched to a gene. Per germline, CDR1 SGHRS and CDR2 YFSETQ. The CDR3 has 16 amino acids. The CDR3 here is CASSLGPGGPGDEQYF. The CDR3 bases are TGCGCCAGCAGCTTGGGGCCGGGGGGGCCGGGCGACGAGCAGTACTTC.

This clonotype came up a few times. The chain has TRBV3-1 and TRBJ1-3; no clear D gene. CDR1 is LGHDT, CDR2 YNNKEL, per germline (reference sequence). V lost 4 bases and J 0 bases, leaving 13 bases between the germline ends. The CDR3 consists of 16 residues. The CDR3 region is CASSRQPFASGNTIYF. The CDR3 region has the DNA TGTGCCAGCAGCCGCCAACCGTTTGCCTCTGGAAACACCATATATTTT.

This clonotype was counted many times. This rearrangement joins TRBV5-5 to TRBJ1-1; no clear D. Germline V gene data show CDR1 as SGHKS and CDR2 as YYEKEE (reference sequence). V gave up 6 bases and J gave up 0 bases, with 12 bases separating them. The CDR3 contains 14 residues. As DNA, the CDR3 is TGTGCCAGCATCGACCGGGGTTTGAACACTGAAGCTTTCTTT. Translated: CASIDRGLNTEAFF.

This clonotype was picked up many times. This sequence joins TRBV7-3 and TRBJ2-3; 12 bases fit TRBD1. The CDR3 covers 18 residues. Germline V gene data show CDR1 as SGHTA and CDR2 as FQGTGA. Losses at the gene ends were 5 bases for V and 0 bases for J; bases not matched to a gene: 9. In DNA, the CDR3 is TGTGCCAGCAGCCCCCGAGGGACAGGGGGCTCTAGCACAGATACGCAGTATTTT. Translating it yields CASSPRGTGGSSTDTQYF. Full variable domain (rest looked up from reference TRBV7-3 and TRBJ2-3): GAGVSQTPSNKVTEKGKYVELRCDPISGHTALYWYRQSLGQGPEFLIYFQGTGAADDSGLPNDRFFAVRPEGSVSTLKIQRTERGDSAVYLCASSPRGTGGSSTDTQYFGPGTRLTVL.

This clonotype was detected many times. The gene calls are TRBV7-3 and TRBJ2-1; either TRBD1 or TRBD2 may supply D (5 bases each). Germline assignment: CDR1 SGHTA and CDR2 FQGTGA. V was trimmed by 4 bases and J by 8 bases, leaving 9 bases between them. This CDR3 contains 12 residues. For the CDR3, the DNA is TGTGCCAGCAGCTCGGTGGGGGATGAGCAGTTCTTC. The encoded protein is CASSSVGDEQFF.

This clonotype has at least ten counts. The chain combines TRBV20-1 with TRBJ2-5; the match to TRBD2 covers 9 bases. V lost 0 bases to trimming and J lost 5 bases; unmatched junction nucleotides: 10. This CDR3 region has 16 residues. In germline, CDR1 is DFQATT, CDR2 SNEGSKA (reference sequence). The CDR3 here is CSARDFNSGSLETQYF. As DNA, the CDR3 is TGCAGTGCTAGAGATTTCAATAGCGGGAGTCTGGAGACCCAGTACTTC.

Ten or more counts support this clonotype. The chain uses TRBV7-2 and TRBJ1-2, with D possibly matching TRBD1 (6 bases). This CDR3 has 12 amino acids. Germline V CDR1 and CDR2: SGHTA, FQGNSA. V was shortened by 5 bases and J by 7 bases, with 11 bases between the two germline ends. The CDR3 spells CASSPGTFGYTF. CDR3 bases: TGTGCCAGCAGCCCAGGGACATTTGGCTACACCTTC.

This clonotype was counted ten times or more. This chain connects TRBV11-2 to TRBJ2-2; 9 bases match TRBD1. After removal of 5 bases from V and 5 bases from J, the junction contained 12 bases not matched to a gene. The CDR3 is made up of 17 amino acids. The germline gives CDR1 SGHAT, CDR2 FQNNGV. CDR3 in DNA: TGTGCCAGCAGCCAGTTCTCGGGACAGGGATGGACCGGGGAGCTGTTTTTT. It yields the protein CASSQFSGQGWTGELFF.

This clonotype was recorded many times. DNA for the CDR3: TGTGCCAGCAGTTTCGAGGAAGGACTCGGCGGGAGTTCACTTGAGCAGTTCTTC. Its protein product is CASSFEEGLGGSSLEQFF. The V and J genes are TRBV12-3 or TRBV12-4 and TRBJ2-1; TRBD2 matches 7 bases. The CDR3 loop spans 18 amino acids. V gave up 3 bases and J gave up 9 bases; unmatched junction bases: 20.

This clonotype was seen many times. J is TRBJ2-7 and V is TRBV5-1, with TRBD2 matching over 10 bases. This CDR3 is 14 amino acids long. Germline trimming cut 5 bases from V and 5 bases from J; bases unmatched to any gene: 7. The germline CDR1 and CDR2 sequences are SGHRS and YFSETQ. CDR3 sequence: CASSQLAGRDEQYF. CDR3 in DNA: TGCGCCAGCAGTCAACTAGCGGGGCGGGACGAGCAGTACTTC.

Many counts were recorded for this clonotype. The chain recombines TRBV7-9 with TRBJ2-1; 7 bases fit TRBD1. The germline V gene encodes CDR1 SEHNR and CDR2 FQNEAQ (reference sequence). The CDR3 spans 15 residues. V lost 5 bases to trimming and J lost 7 bases; unmatched junction nucleotides: 11. This chain's CDR3 is CASSKTGQMRNEQFF. In DNA, the CDR3 is TGTGCCAGCAGCAAGACGGGACAGATGAGGAATGAGCAGTTCTTC.

V usage is TRBV12-3 or TRBV12-4 and J usage is TRBJ2-3; D is uncertain. CDR3 length equals 12 residues. Trimming shortened V by 1 base and J by 14 bases, and 13 bases separated the two germline ends. As DNA, the CDR3 is TGTGCCAGCAGTTTAGTCGGTAATTCAAGGTATTTT. It is translated as CASSLVGNSRYF.

Remarks on this clonotype: The junction and the germline gene differ at one end; a read error may be behind it. The chain uses TRBV5-6 and TRBJ2-7; either TRBD1 or TRBD2 may supply D (6 bases each). Germline assignment: CDR1 SGHDT and CDR2 YYEEEE. CDR3 length: 16 amino acids. CDR3 protein: CASGLFGGTDTYEQYF. In nucleotides, the CDR3 is TGTGCCAGCGGCTTGTTCGGGGGCACGGACACCTACGAGCAGTACTTC.

This clonotype was picked up many times. The chain recombines TRBV27 with TRBJ1-1; weak D call: TRBD1 (5 bases). The CDR3 totals 15 residues. V shed 2 bases and J shed 1 base, with 11 bases lying between them. Germline V gives CDR1 MNHEY, CDR2 SMNVEV (reference sequence). Written as DNA, the CDR3 is TGTGCCAGCAGTTTACTCTCAGGGTGGAACACTGAAGCTTTCTTT. Amino acid sequence: CASSLLSGWNTEAFF.

This clonotype came up many times. V is TRBV5-1 and J is TRBJ2-7, with D perhaps TRBD1 (6 bases). There are 14 residues in the CDR3. The germline gives CDR1 SGHRS, CDR2 YFSETQ. V lost 4 bases to trimming and J lost 2 bases, with 13 bases between them. The CDR3 region is CASSAGQTTYEQYF. CDR3 DNA: TGCGCCAGCAGCGCCGGACAGACGACCTACGAGCAGTACTTC.

This clonotype was counted ten times or more. J is TRBJ1-5 and V is TRBV7-2, with D possibly matching TRBD1 (6 bases). The CDR3 runs to 12 residues. Germline V lookup: CDR1 SGHTA, CDR2 FQGNSA. V was trimmed by 5 bases and J by 9 bases, leaving 11 bases between them. The CDR3 nucleotides are TGTGCCAGCAGCGAACAGGGTCGGCCCCAGCATTTT. Translated: CASSEQGRPQHF.

With respect to this clonotype: This may arise from a read error, as a much more abundant clone is one base away. CDR3 in amino acids: CSSRGLAGANGELFF. CDR3 nucleotide sequence: TGTTCCAGCCGGGGACTAGCGGGAGCTAACGGGGAGCTGTTTTTT. The J gene is TRBJ2-2, the V gene TRBV27, with 14 bases matching TRBD2. From germline, CDR1 is MNHEY and CDR2 SMNVEV (reference sequence). This CDR3 comprises 15 residues.